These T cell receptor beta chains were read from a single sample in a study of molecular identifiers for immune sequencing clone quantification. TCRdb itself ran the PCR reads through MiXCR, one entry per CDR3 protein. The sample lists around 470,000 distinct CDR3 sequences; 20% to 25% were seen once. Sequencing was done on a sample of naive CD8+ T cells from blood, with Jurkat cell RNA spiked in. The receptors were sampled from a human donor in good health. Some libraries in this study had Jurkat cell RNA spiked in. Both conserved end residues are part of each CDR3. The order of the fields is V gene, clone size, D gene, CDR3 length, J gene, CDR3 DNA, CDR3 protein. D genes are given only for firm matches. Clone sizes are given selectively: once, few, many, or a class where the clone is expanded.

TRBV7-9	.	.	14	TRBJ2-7	TGTGCCAGCAGCTTAACACTAGCTCCCTACGAGCAGTACTTC	CASSLTLAPYEQYF
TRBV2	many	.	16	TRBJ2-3	TGTGCCAGCAGTGAAATGATACAGGGTTCCACAGATACGCAGTATTTT	CASSEMIQGSTDTQYF
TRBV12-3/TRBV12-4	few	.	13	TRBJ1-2	TGTGCCAGCAGCATGGACACCGAATTCGGCTACACCTTC	CASSMDTEFGYTF
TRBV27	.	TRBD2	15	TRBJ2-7	TGTGCCAGCAGTTTAATCGCTAGCGGGAACGGGGAGCAGTACTTC	CASSLIASGNGEQYF
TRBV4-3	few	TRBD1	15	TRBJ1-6	TGCGCCAGCAGCCAGGCGACAGGGCTTAATTCACCCCTCCACTTT	CASSQATGLNSPLHF
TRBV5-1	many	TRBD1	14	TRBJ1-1	TGCGCCAGCAGCTCGACAGGGGGCCACACTGAAGCTTTCTTT	CASSSTGGHTEAFF
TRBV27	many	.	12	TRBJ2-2	TGTGCCAGCACCCATTATACCGGGGAGCTGTTTTTT	CASTHYTGELFF
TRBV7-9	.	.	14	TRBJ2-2	TGTGCCAGCAGCTTAGCGGTTTCGGGCGGGGAGCTGTTTTTT	CASSLAVSGGELFF
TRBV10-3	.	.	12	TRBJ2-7	TGTGCCATTGCACAGGTGTCCTACGAGCAGTACTTC	CAIAQVSYEQYF
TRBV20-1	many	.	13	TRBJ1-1	TGCAGTGCTAGAGGCGGAGACTACACTGAAGCTTTCTTT	CSARGGDYTEAFF
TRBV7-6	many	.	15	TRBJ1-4	TGTGCCAGCAGCAAGAACCGGGAACTTAATGAAAAACTGTTTTTT	CASSKNRELNEKLFF
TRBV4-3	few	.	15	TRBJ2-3	TGCGCCAGCAGCCGAGAGACAGGTGGCACAGATACGCAGTATTTT	CASSRETGGTDTQYF
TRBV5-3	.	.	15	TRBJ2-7	TGTGCCAGCAGCTTGGAGGACAGGGAGGGCTACGAGCAGTACTTC	CASSLEDREGYEQYF
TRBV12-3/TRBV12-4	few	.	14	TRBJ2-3	TGTGCCAGCAGTTTTTTGACGCACACAGATACGCAGTATTTT	CASSFLTHTDTQYF
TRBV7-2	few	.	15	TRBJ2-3	TGTGCCAGCAGCCCAGCAGGGGCCGCCACAGATACGCAGTATTTT	CASSPAGAATDTQYF
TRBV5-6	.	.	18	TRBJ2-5	TGTGCCAGCAGCACGGCTTCATGGCCCAAGGGGTACCAAGAGACCCAGTACTTC	CASSTASWPKGYQETQYF
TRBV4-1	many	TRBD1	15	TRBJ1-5	TGCGCCAGCAGCCAAGTTGACAGGGGGGGGGAGCCCCAGCATTTT	CASSQVDRGGEPQHF
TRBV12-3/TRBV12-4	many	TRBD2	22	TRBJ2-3	TGTGCCAGCAGTTCCGGTGGAGGGGACTCTTTACTAGCGAAACACAGCACAGATACGCAGTATTTT	CASSSGGGDSLLAKHSTDTQYF
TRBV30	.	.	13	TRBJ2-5	TGTGCCTGGAGTGTACTTGGTGTGGAGACCCAGTACTTC	CAWSVLGVETQYF
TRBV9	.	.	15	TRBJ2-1	TGTGCCAGCAACGCCAGGAGCAGGTCCTACAATGAGCAGTTCTTC	CASNARSRSYNEQFF
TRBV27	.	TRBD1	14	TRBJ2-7	TGTGCCAGCAGTTCCGGACAGGGTAGGTCCGAGCAGTACTTC	CASSSGQGRSEQYF
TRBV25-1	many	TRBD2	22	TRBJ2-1	TGTGCCAGCAGTAACTACCCCGATAGCGGGAGGGCCAGGAAGGGATCCTACAATGAGCAGTTCTTC	CASSNYPDSGRARKGSYNEQFF
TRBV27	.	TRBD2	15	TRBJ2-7	TGTGCCAGCAGTTTATCGTCTAGCGGGGCCCAGGAGCAGTACTTC	CASSLSSSGAQEQYF
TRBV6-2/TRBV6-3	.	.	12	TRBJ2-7	TGTGCCAGCAGTTATATGGCGTACGAGCAGTACTTC	CASSYMAYEQYF
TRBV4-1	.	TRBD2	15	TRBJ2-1	TGCGCCAGCAGCGTTAGACTAGCGGGAGGCAATGAGCAGTTCTTC	CASSVRLAGGNEQFF
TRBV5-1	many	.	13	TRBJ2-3	TGCGCCAGCAGCTTTGACCGTATGGATACGCAGTATTTT	CASSFDRMDTQYF
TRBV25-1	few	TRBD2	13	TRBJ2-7	TGTGCCAGACAGACTAGCGGGAACTACGAGCAGTACTTC	CARQTSGNYEQYF
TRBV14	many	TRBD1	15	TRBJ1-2	TGTGCCAGCAGCCTCTTCCGGGACAGCAACTATGGCTACACCTTC	CASSLFRDSNYGYTF
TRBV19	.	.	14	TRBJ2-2	TGTGCCAGTAATAGTCCCTTTAGCACCGGGGAGCTGTTTTTT	CASNSPFSTGELFF
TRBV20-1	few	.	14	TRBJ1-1	TGCAGTGCCGACGACTTCTCTCTGAACACTGAAGCTTTCTTT	CSADDFSLNTEAFF
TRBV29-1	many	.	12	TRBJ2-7	TGCAGCGTGGTGACAGAGACCTACGAGCAGTACTTC	CSVVTETYEQYF
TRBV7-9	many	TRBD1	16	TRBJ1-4	TGTGCCAGCAGCCCCTCATACGGGACAGCAAATGAAAAACTGTTTTTT	CASSPSYGTANEKLFF
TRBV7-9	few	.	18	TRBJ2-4	TGTGCCAGCAGCTTAGTCTCCCCCGCCGTGACAGCCAAAAACATTCAGTACTTC	CASSLVSPAVTAKNIQYF
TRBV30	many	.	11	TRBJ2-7	TGTGCCTGGAGCAGGGATTCCGAGCAGTACTTC	CAWSRDSEQYF
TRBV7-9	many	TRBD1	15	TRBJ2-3	TGTGCCAGCAGGTTCGCAGGGGGCGGCACAGATACGCAGTATTTT	CASRFAGGGTDTQYF
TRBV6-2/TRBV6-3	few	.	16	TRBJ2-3	TGTGCCAGCAGTTACTCGGAGGGAATAATCACAGATACGCAGTATTTT	CASSYSEGIITDTQYF
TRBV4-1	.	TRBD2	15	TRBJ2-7	TGCGCCAGCAGCCCCACCGGGACTAGTGACTACGAGCAGTACTTC	CASSPTGTSDYEQYF
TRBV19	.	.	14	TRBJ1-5	TGTGCCAGTAGTATCGGGGTCGGGAATCAGCCCCAGCATTTT	CASSIGVGNQPQHF
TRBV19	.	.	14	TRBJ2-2	TGTGCCACTTCGACTAACCCGAACACCGGGGAGCTGTTTTTT	CATSTNPNTGELFF
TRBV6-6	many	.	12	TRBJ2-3	TGTGCCAGCAATCCGATTGGAGATACGCAGTATTTT	CASNPIGDTQYF
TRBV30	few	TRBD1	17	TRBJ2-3	TGTGCCTGGAGTGTACCGTCTGGTTTGAGGGGGCAAGATACGCAGTATTTT	CAWSVPSGLRGQDTQYF
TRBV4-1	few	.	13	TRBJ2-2	TGCGCCAGCAGCCAAGTAGGGCACGGGGAGCTGTTTTTT	CASSQVGHGELFF
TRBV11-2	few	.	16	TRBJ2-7	TGTGCCAGCAGCTTAGTGCTCGACGTCATCTCCTACGAGCAGTACTTC	CASSLVLDVISYEQYF
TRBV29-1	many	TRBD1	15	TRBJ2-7	TGCAGCGTTGAAGGTGCGGGACAGGGGGTCTACGAGCAGTACTTC	CSVEGAGQGVYEQYF
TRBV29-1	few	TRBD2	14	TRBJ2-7	TGCAGCGTTGAGGGACTAGCGGGAGAGGGCGAGCAGCACTTC	CSVEGLAGEGEQHF
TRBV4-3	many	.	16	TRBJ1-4	TGCGCCAGCAGCCAAGCTTGGCAGGGAGGAGGAGAAAAACTGTTTTTT	CASSQAWQGGGEKLFF
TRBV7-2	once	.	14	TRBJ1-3	TGTGCCGCCGGCCAGGGGAGCTCTGGAAACACCATATATTTT	CAAGQGSSGNTIYF
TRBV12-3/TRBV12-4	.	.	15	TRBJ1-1	TGTGCCAGCAGCACTGCTGACATACTGAACACTGAAGCTTTCTTT	CASSTADILNTEAFF
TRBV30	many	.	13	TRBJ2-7	TGTGCCTGGAGTGGGACAGCCGCCTACGAGCAGTACTTC	CAWSGTAAYEQYF
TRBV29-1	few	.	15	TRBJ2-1	TGCAGCGTTGATGCGTCTACAGGGTACGGCAATGAGCAGTTCTTC	CSVDASTGYGNEQFF
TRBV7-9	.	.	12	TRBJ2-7	TGTGCCAGCTCTGGGAGTGGCTACGAGCAGTGCTTC	CASSGSGYEQCF
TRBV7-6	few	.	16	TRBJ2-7	TGTGCCAGCAGCCCAAGACGGGGACCCGGTGACTACGAGCAGTACTTC	CASSPRRGPGDYEQYF
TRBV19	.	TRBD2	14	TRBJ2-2	TGTGCCAGTAGTCATCAGCGGGAGGCCGGGGAGCTGTTTTTT	CASSHQREAGELFF